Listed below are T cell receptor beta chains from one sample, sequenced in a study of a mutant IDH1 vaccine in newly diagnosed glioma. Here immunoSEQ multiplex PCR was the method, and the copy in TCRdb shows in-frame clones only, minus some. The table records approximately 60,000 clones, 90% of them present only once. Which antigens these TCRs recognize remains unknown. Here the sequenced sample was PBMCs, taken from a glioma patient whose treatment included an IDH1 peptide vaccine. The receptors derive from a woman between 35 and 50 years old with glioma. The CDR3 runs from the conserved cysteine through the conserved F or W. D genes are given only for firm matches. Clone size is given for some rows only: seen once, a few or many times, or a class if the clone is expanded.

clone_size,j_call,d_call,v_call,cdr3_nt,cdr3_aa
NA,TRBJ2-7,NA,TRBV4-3,TGCGCCAGCAGCCAAGATTACGGATCCTACGAGCAGTACTTC,CASSQDYGSYEQYF
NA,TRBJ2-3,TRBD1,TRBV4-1,TGCGCCAGCAGCCATCCACCGGGACAGCGCACAGATACGCAGTATTTT,CASSHPPGQRTDTQYF
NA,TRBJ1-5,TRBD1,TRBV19,TGTGCCAGTAGTATAGCTCAGGGGGCTTGGAATCAGCCCCAGCATTTT,CASSIAQGAWNQPQHF
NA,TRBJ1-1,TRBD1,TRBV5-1,TGCGCCAGCAGCTTCCAGGGGGAAGTCACTGAAGCTTTCTTT,CASSFQGEVTEAFF
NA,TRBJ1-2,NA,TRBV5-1,TGCGCCAGCCGTACTACCTCCGGTGGCTATGGCTACACCTTC,CASRTTSGGYGYTF
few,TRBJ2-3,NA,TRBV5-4,TGTGCCAGCAGCTTGGACAGGGTAGATACGCAGTATTTT,CASSLDRVDTQYF
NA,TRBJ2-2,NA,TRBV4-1,TGCGCCAGCAGCCAACGGGAGTATGGCGGGGAGCTGTTTTTT,CASSQREYGGELFF
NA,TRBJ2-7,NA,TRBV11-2,TGTGCCAGCAGCTTAGCCAGGAGTTCCTACGAGCAGTACTTC,CASSLARSSYEQYF
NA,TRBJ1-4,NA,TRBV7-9,TGTGCCAGCAGCTTGCTCCGGGGGGATTATGGAACAGGGAATGAAAAACTGTTTTTT,CASSLLRGDYGTGNEKLFF
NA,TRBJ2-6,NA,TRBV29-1,TGCAGCGTCCGGACTGCTAGACGGGGCGGGGCCAACGTCCTGACTTTC,CSVRTARRGGANVLTF
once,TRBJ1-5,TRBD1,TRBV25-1,TGTGCCAGCACCTTCCAGGGGGCCCGCAATCAGCCCCAGCATTTT,CASTFQGARNQPQHF
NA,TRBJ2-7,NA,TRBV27,TGTGCCAGCAGACAGGGTAATCCTCCCTACGAGCAGTACTTC,CASRQGNPPYEQYF
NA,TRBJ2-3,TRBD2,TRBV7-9,TGTGCCAGCAGCAGAGGACTAGTCACAGATACGCAGTATTTT,CASSRGLVTDTQYF
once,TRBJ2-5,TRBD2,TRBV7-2,TGTGCCAGCAGCTGGGGACTAGCCGGGGAGACCCAGTACTTC,CASSWGLAGETQYF
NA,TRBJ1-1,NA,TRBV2,TGTGCCAGCAGTGAAATGAGAGGGACTGAAGCTTTCTTT,CASSEMRGTEAFF
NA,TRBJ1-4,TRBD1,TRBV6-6,TGTGCCAGCAAGCCCGACAGGGATAGAGAAAAACTGTTTTTT,CASKPDRDREKLFF
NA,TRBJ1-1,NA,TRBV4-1,TGCGCCAGCAGCCAATTGGGGCCCACTGAAGCTTTCTTT,CASSQLGPTEAFF
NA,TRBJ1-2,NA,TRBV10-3,TGTGCCATCAGTGAGTCGGGTGGGTACAGAAACAACTATGGCTACACCTTC,CAISESGGYRNNYGYTF
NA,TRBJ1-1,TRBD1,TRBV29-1,TGCAGCGTAGAACGTGGGCAGGGGGACGGAGCTTTCTTT,CSVERGQGDGAFF
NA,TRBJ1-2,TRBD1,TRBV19,TGTGCCAGCTTTGACAGGGCCTATGGCTACACCTTC,CASFDRAYGYTF
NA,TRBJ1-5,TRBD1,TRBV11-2,TGTGCCAGCAGCTTAGGGACAGGGGGCTTGTATGGCAATCAGCCCCAGCATTTT,CASSLGTGGLYGNQPQHF
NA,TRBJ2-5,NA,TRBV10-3,TGTGCCATCAGTGAAGTTTCAGGGGAAGAGACCCAGTACTTC,CAISEVSGEETQYF
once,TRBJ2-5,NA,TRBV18,TGTGCCAGCTCACCTACTTCCGAGACCCAGTACTTC,CASSPTSETQYF